Presented here are 7 T cell receptor beta chains from one specimen sequenced in a study of OX40 agonist ivuxolimab in advanced cancers. Profiling relied on immunoSEQ multiplex PCR, and the TCRdb table lists in-frame clones only, not all of them. The table lists about 24,000 clones, 85% to 90% of them singletons, with around 17% in the top ten. The specimen comprised CD4+ or CD8+ T cells sorted from blood, sampled in a trial of the OX40 agonist ivuxolimab. All receptors come from an adult with an advanced solid tumor such as melanoma, head and neck, liver or kidney cancer.

This rearrangement joins TRBV5-1 to TRBJ2-1, with 10 bases that match TRBD1. This CDR3 has 14 amino acids. The junction had 6 bases not matched to a gene; V was cut back by 4 bases and J by 8 bases. Germline V gene lookup returns CDR1 SGHRS and CDR2 YFSETQ. The chain's CDR3 is CASSPLDRGDEQFF. The CDR3, as DNA: TGCGCCAGCAGCCCCCTGGACAGGGGGGATGAGCAGTTCTTC.

The chain employs TRBV21-1 and TRBJ1-1; the table's D call of TRBD1 was not tested on the DNA. TRBV21-1 is recorded as a pseudogene. CDR3 size: 14 residues. Written as DNA, the CDR3 is TGTGCCAGCAGCAAAGCGGGGCTAAACACTGAAGCTTTCTTT. Its translation is CASSKAGLNTEAFF.

For the CDR3, the DNA is TGTGCCATCAGGGGGGGGTCCTTTGAAAAACTGTTTTTT. It specifies CAIRGGSFEKLFF. The gene calls are TRBV10-3 and TRBJ1-4; possibly TRBD1 for D (5 bases). The germline V gene encodes CDR1 ENHRY and CDR2 SYGVKD. The CDR3 runs to 13 residues. The germline V and J ends were trimmed by 6 bases and 7 bases, with 12 bases remaining between them.

The sample holds a few counts of this clone. This rearrangement joins TRBV6-6 to TRBJ2-7; TRBD2 agrees at 13 bases. Per germline, CDR1 MNHNY and CDR2 SVGAGI (reference sequence). CDR3 length: 15 amino acids. V gave up 6 bases and J gave up 7 bases; unmatched junction bases: 9. The CDR3 sequence: CASRAGLAGEGEQYF. Written as DNA, the CDR3 is TGTGCCAGCAGAGCAGGACTAGCGGGAGAGGGGGAGCAGTACTTC.

This clone was observed a single time. The genes are TRBV5-4 and TRBJ2-4; 12 bases are shared with TRBD2. The CDR3 contains 15 residues. In germline, CDR1 is SGHNT, CDR2 YYREEE (reference sequence). Trimming cost V 0 bases and J 5 bases; bases outside gene matches: 0. The CDR3: CASSLGLAGENIQYF. The DNA of the CDR3 is TGTGCCAGCAGCTTGGGACTAGCGGGGGAAAACATTCAGTACTTC.

The chain has TRBV12-5 and TRBJ2-5, with D possibly TRBD2 on 5 matching bases. CDR1 and CDR2 from the germline V gene are LGHNT and FRNRAP. V was shortened by 7 bases and J by 2 bases, with 14 bases between the two germline ends. The CDR3 has 14 residues. In DNA form, the CDR3 reads TGTGCTAGTGCGAAAACGAGCGGTCAAGAGACCCAGTACTTC. It is translated as CASAKTSGQETQYF.

V and J are TRBV27 and TRBJ2-3; D is possibly TRBD2 (7 bases). CDR3 size: 18 residues. Germline V gene lookup returns CDR1 MNHEY and CDR2 SMNVEV (reference sequence). V lost 0 bases, J lost 2 bases, and 18 bases lay in between. The CDR3 region is CASSLSGRGSRYTDTQYF. CDR3 bases: TGTGCCAGCAGTTTATCGGGGAGGGGGTCTCGCTACACAGATACGCAGTATTTT.